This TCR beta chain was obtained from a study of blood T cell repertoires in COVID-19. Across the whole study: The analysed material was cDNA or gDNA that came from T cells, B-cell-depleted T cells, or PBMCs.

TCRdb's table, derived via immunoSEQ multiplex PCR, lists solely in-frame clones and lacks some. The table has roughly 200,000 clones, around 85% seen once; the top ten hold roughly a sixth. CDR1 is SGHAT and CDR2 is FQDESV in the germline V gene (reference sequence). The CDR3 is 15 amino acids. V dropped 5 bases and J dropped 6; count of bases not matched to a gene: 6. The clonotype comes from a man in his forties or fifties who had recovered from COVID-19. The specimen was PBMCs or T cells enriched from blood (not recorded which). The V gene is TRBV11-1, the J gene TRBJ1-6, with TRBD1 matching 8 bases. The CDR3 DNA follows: TGTGCCAGCAGCCCGCAGGGGGCGAGTAATTCACCCCTCCACTTT. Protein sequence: CASSPQGASNSPLHF.